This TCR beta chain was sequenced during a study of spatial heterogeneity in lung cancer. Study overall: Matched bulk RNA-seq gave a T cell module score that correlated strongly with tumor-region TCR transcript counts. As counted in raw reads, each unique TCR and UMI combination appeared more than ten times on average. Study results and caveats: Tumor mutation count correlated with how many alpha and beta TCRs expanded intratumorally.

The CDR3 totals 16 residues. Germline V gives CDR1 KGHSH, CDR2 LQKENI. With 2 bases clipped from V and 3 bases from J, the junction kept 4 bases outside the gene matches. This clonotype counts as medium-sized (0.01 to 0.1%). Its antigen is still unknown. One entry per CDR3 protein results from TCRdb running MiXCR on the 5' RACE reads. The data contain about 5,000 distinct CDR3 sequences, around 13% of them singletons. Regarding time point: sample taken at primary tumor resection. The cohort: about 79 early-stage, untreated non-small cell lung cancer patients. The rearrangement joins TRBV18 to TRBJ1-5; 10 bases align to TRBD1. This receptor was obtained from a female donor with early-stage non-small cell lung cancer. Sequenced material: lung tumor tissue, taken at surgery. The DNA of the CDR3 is TGTGCCAGCTCACCAGAGACAGGGGGCCTCAATCAGCCCCAGCATTTT. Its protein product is CASSPETGGLNQPQHF.